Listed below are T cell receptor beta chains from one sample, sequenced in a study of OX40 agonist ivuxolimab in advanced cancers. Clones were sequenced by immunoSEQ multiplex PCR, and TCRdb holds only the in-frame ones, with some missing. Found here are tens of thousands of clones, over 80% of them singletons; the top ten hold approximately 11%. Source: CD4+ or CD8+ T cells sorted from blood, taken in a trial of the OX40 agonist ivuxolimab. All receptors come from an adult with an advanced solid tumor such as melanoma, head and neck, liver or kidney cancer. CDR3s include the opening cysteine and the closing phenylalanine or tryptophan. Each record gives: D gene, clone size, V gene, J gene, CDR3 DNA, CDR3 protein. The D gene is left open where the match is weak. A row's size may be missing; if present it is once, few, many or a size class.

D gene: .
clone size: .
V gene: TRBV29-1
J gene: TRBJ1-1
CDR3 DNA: TGCAGCGCCAGCCTCCCCAAGGCGAACACTGAAGCTTTCTTT
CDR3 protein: CSASLPKANTEAFF

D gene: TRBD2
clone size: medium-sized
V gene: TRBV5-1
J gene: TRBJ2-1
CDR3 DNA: TGCGCCAGCAGCTATAGCGGGAGTGGGAATGAGCAGTTCTTC
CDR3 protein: CASSYSGSGNEQFF

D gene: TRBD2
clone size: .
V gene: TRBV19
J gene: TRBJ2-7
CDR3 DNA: TGTGCCAGTAGTTGGCGGGGGGACTCCTACGAGCAGTACTTC
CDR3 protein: CASSWRGDSYEQYF

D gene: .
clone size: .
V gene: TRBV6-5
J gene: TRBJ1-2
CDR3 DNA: TGTGCCAGCAGTTACTCTGGACTAGATGGCTACACCTTC
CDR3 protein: CASSYSGLDGYTF

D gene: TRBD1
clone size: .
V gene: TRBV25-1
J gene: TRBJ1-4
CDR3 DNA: TGTGCCAGCAGTGAATATCTCCAGGGGGATAAGAATGAAAAACTGTTTTTT
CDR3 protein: CASSEYLQGDKNEKLFF

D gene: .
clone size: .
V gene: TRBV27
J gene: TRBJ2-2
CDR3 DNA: TGTGCCAGCCTGGGGAGTAGCCTTAACACCGGGGAGCTGTTTTTT
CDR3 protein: CASLGSSLNTGELFF

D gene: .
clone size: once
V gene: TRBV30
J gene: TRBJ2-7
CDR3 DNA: TGTGCCTGGAGTGTTACTAGCGAGCAGTACTTC
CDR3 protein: CAWSVTSEQYF

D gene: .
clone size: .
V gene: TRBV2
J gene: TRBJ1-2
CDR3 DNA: TGTGCCAGCGCGGAACTCCCCCAGGCGACTAACTATGGCTACACCTTC
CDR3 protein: CASAELPQATNYGYTF

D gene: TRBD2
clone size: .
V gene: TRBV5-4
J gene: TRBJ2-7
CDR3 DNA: TGTGCCAGCAGCGACAGCGGGAGAGACTACGAGCAGTACTTC
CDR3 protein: CASSDSGRDYEQYF

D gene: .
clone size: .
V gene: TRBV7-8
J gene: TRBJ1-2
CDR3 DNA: TGTGCCAGCAGCCTAGGGGTGACAGGCTCCTATGGCTACACCTTC
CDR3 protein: CASSLGVTGSYGYTF

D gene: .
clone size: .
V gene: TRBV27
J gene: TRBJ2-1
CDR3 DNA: TGTGCCAGCAGTTTACCGGGACTCTACAATGAGCAGTTCTTC
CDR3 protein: CASSLPGLYNEQFF

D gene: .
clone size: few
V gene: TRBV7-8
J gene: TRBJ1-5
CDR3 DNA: TGTGCCAGCAGCTTAGTCCCGGGGCATCAGCCCCAGCATTTT
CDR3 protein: CASSLVPGHQPQHF

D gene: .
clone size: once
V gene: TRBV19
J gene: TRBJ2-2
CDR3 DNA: TGTGCCAGCAATACAGGGTCCGGGGAGCTGTTTTTT
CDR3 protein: CASNTGSGELFF

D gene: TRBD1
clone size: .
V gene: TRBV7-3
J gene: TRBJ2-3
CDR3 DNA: TGTGCCAGCAGCGGCACAGGGGGCACAGATACGCAGTATTTT
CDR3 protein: CASSGTGGTDTQYF

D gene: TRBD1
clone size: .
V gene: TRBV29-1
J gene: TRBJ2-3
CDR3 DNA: TGCAGCGCCTGGGACAGGGGCACAGATACGCAGTATTTT
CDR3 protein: CSAWDRGTDTQYF

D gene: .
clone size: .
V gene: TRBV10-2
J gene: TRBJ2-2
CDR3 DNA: TGCGCCAGCACAAAGGGAACGAACACCGGGGAGCTGTTTTTT
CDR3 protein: CASTKGTNTGELFF

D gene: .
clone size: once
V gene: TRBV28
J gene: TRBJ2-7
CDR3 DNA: TGTGCCAGCAGTTCGACAGGAGACTCCTACGAGCAGTACTTC
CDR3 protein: CASSSTGDSYEQYF

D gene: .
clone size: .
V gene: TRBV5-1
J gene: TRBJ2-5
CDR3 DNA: TGCGCCAGCAGCGAATCGGGGGGCGGAGGAGAGACCCAGTACTTC
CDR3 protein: CASSESGGGGETQYF

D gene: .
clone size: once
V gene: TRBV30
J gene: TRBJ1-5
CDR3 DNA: TGTGCCTGGAGGGGACGGAACAATCAGCCCCAGCATTTT
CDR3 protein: CAWRGRNNQPQHF

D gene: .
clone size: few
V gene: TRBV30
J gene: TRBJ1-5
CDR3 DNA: TGTGCCTGGAGTCCCGACAGTTCGATCTATCAGCCCCAGCATTTT
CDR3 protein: CAWSPDSSIYQPQHF

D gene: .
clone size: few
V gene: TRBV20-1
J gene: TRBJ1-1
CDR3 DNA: TGCAGTGCTTGGGTGAACACTGAAGCTTTCTTT
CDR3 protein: CSAWVNTEAFF

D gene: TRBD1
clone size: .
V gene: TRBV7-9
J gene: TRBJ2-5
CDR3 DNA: TGTGCCAGCAGCTTGGGCGGGACAGGGGGTCGGTGGACCCAGTACTTC
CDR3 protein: CASSLGGTGGRWTQYF

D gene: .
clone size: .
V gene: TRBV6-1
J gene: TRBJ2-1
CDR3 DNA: TGTGCCAGCAGTGATAATCCCTCCGAGTACAATGAGCAGTTCTTC
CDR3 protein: CASSDNPSEYNEQFF

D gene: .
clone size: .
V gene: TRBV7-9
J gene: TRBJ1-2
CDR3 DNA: TGTGCCAGCAGTTCGGGACTTGTTGGCCTACTCAACTATGGCTACACCTTC
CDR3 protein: CASSSGLVGLLNYGYTF

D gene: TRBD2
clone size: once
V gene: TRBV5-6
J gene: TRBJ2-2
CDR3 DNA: TGTGCCAGCAGATCCCCGACTAGCGGGGGGAACACCGGGGAGCTGTTTTTT
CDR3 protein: CASRSPTSGGNTGELFF

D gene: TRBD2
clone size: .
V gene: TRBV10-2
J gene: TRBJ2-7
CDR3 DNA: TGCGCCAGCAGCTCGGGCGGGAGCTCCTACGAGCAGTACTTC
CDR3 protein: CASSSGGSSYEQYF

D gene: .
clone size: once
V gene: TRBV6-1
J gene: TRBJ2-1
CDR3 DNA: TGTGCCAGCAGTGACAGAATTAGCTCCTACAATGAGCAGTTCTTC
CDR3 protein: CASSDRISSYNEQFF

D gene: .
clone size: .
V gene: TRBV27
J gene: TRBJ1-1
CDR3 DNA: TGTGCCAGCAGTCCCCGTGGGACTGAAGCTTTCTTT
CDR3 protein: CASSPRGTEAFF

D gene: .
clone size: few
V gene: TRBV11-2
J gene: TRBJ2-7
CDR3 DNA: TGTGCCAGCAGCTTATGGGACCGCATCTCCTACGAGCAGTACTTC
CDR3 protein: CASSLWDRISYEQYF